The 30 T cell receptor beta chains below were found in one sample sequenced in a study of T cell responses to AZD1222 COVID-19 vaccine. The repertoire was sequenced with immunoSEQ multiplex PCR; TCRdb's copy has only in-frame clones and lacks some. Of about 56,000 clones listed, 75% to 90% were seen once; the top ten hold roughly 17%. The input for sequencing was peripheral blood, taken on day 0 of AZD1222 vaccination. The receptor source for this set is an adult in good health.

This clone was seen a single time. The chain carries TRBV11-3 and TRBJ2-1; TRBD2 agrees at 9 bases. This CDR3 contains 15 residues. Germline lookup yields CDR1 SGHNT and CDR2 YENEEA. The V segment lost 3 bases and the J segment 13 bases; nucleotides outside the gene matches: 13. CDR3 nucleotides: TGTGCCAGCAGCTTCGGGTCGCGGGAGGGCCAGCAACAGTTCTTC. As protein: CASSFGSREGQQQFF.

The genes are TRBV12-3 or TRBV12-4 and TRBJ2-5; D remains unclear. Trimming took 5 bases from V and 3 from J, leaving 4 bases between them. This CDR3 contains 11 residues. CDR3 loop: CASSREETQYF. In DNA form, the CDR3 reads TGTGCCAGCAGTCGGGAAGAGACCCAGTACTTC.

The CDR3 loop reads CASSPPGLAGVGSGELFF. The CDR3, as DNA: TGTGCCAGCTCACCACCGGGACTAGCGGGAGTCGGGTCCGGGGAGCTGTTTTTT. The V call is TRBV18, the J call TRBJ2-2; 14 bases map to TRBD2. The CDR3 length is 18 residues. J was trimmed by 6 bases and V by 0 bases; bases with no gene match: 6. CDR1 KGHSH and CDR2 LQKENI come from the germline V gene.

This chain joins TRBV10-3 and TRBJ2-1, with D perhaps TRBD2 (6 bases). Looked up from germline, CDR1 is ENHRY and CDR2 is SYGVKD. V was clipped by 4 bases and J by 0 bases, with 16 bases between them. This CDR3 is built from 17 residues. The CDR3 here is CAISVGRDFSSYNEQFF. The CDR3 DNA follows: TGTGCCATCAGTGTTGGTCGGGACTTCAGCTCCTACAATGAGCAGTTCTTC.

This chain links TRBV5-4 with TRBJ2-1; the D gene is possibly TRBD1 (5 bases). The CDR3 is made up of 14 amino acids. V shed 3 bases and J shed 4 bases, with 11 bases lying between them. The germline V gene has CDR1 SGHNT and CDR2 YYREEE (reference sequence). This CDR3 is CASSSLDRYNEQFF. The DNA of the CDR3 is TGTGCCAGCAGCTCGCTTGACAGATACAATGAGCAGTTCTTC.

V gene TRBV30 combines with J gene TRBJ2-7; TRBD2 matches at 7 bases. The trim removed 3 bases at V and 0 bases at J, leaving 5 bases unmatched. Germline V lookup: CDR1 GTSNPN, CDR2 SVGIG (reference sequence). This CDR3 comprises 14 residues. In DNA, the CDR3 is TGTGCCTGGAGGCTCAGCGGGAACTCCTACGAGCAGTACTTC. This sequence encodes CAWRLSGNSYEQYF.

By share of the sample, this clone is large. The rearrangement links TRBV6-1 to TRBJ2-6; TRBD2 aligns across 8 bases. The V and J ends lost 10 bases and 1 base, in that order; junction bases with no gene match: 3. Germline CDR1 MNHNS, CDR2 SASEGT. The CDR3 is made up of 14 amino acids. Written as DNA, the CDR3 is TGTGCCACAGCTAGCGGGTCTGGGGCCAACGTCCTGACTTTC. This gives the protein CATASGSGANVLTF.

The chain has TRBV28 and TRBJ2-7; 10 bases align to TRBD1. The germline V gene encodes CDR1 MDHEN and CDR2 SYDVKM. After removal of 6 bases from V and 2 bases from J, the junction contained 4 bases not matched to a gene. This CDR3 comprises 14 residues. The CDR3 sequence: CASRLDRGTYEQYF. CDR3 bases: TGTGCCAGCAGGTTGGACAGGGGGACCTACGAGCAGTACTTC. The full variable domain, with the rest looked up from reference TRBV28 and TRBJ2-7, is DVKVTQSSRYLVKRTGEKVFLECVQDMDHENMFWYRQDPGLGLRLIYFSYDVKMKEKGDIPEGYSVSREKKERFSLILESASTNQTSMYLCASRLDRGTYEQYFGPGTRLTVT.

CDR3 nucleotides: TGCGCCAGCAGCCACAGGGGACTAGCGGGAGAGACCCAGTACTTC. Its protein product is CASSHRGLAGETQYF. V and J are TRBV4-1 and TRBJ2-5; 12 bases agree with TRBD2. The CDR3 is 15 residues long. With 3 bases clipped from V and 4 bases from J, the junction kept 3 bases outside the gene matches. The germline gives CDR1 MGHRA, CDR2 YSYEKL.

The chain employs TRBV28 and TRBJ1-4; D unresolved. V lost 3 bases to trimming and J lost 6 bases, with 5 bases between them. The germline CDR1 and CDR2 sequences are MDHEN and SYDVKM. The CDR3 sequence is 12 residues long. This CDR3 is CASSFLDEKLFF. CDR3 sequence (DNA): TGTGCCAGCAGTTTCCTAGATGAAAAACTGTTTTTT.

Only one count was recorded for this clone. The chain recombines TRBV6-5 with TRBJ1-3; D is uncertain. Germline CDR1 and CDR2: MNHEY and SVGAGI. This CDR3 has 13 residues. V was cut by 4 bases and J by 4 bases, with 8 bases left in between. The CDR3 coding sequence is TGTGCCAGCAGTTCCCCCGTCGGAAACACCATATATTTT. It translates to CASSSPVGNTIYF.

The V and J genes are TRBV4-2 and TRBJ2-5; D may correspond to TRBD1 or TRBD2 (6 bases each). The CDR3 totals 14 residues. Germline CDR1 and CDR2: LGHNA and YNFKEQ. V shed 2 bases and J shed 5 bases, with 12 bases lying between them. CDR3 amino acids: CASSQSQGGETQYF. In nucleotides, the CDR3 is TGTGCCAGCAGCCAATCCCAAGGGGGGGAGACCCAGTACTTC.

The chain has TRBV19 and TRBJ1-2; tentatively, D is TRBD1 (6 bases). The CDR3 loop spans 12 amino acids. The V gene lost 11 bases and the J gene lost 3 bases, with 13 bases spanning the gap. Germline loops: CDR1 LNHDA, CDR2 SQIVND (reference sequence). CDR3 DNA: TGTGCCTCCCAAGGGGGGGACTATGGCTACACCTTC. Amino acid sequence: CASQGGDYGYTF.

The chain carries TRBV19 and TRBJ1-3; D uncertain. Germline CDR1 and CDR2: LNHDA and SQIVND (reference sequence). With 3 bases removed from V and 7 bases from J, the gap between germline ends came to 7 bases. The length of the CDR3 is 12 residues. CDR3 amino acids: CASSMAWNTIYF. DNA of the CDR3: TGTGCCAGTAGTATGGCGTGGAACACCATATATTTT.

The V call is TRBV29-1, the J call TRBJ1-1, with 11 bases lining up with TRBD1. Trimming cost V 7 bases and J 3 bases; bases outside gene matches: 7. From germline, CDR1 is SQVTM and CDR2 ANQGSEA. CDR3 length: 14 residues. CDR3 sequence: CSGGQGAGDTEAFF. Here the CDR3 DNA reads TGCAGCGGCGGACAGGGGGCGGGCGACACTGAAGCTTTCTTT.

CDR3 protein: CASIVGIANQPQHF. CDR3 in DNA: TGTGCCAGCATTGTAGGTATCGCGAATCAGCCCCAGCATTTT. V usage is TRBV6-5 and J usage is TRBJ1-5; D is unresolved. Germline CDR1 MNHEY, CDR2 SVGAGI. The CDR3 contains 14 residues. Trimming took 7 bases from V and 4 from J, leaving 14 bases between them.

The CDR3 DNA is TGTGCCACCAGCAGGACCCGGACAGACTACAATGAGCAGTTCTTC. Protein product: CATSRTRTDYNEQFF. The chain recombines TRBV15 with TRBJ2-1; D is possibly TRBD1 (6 bases). The germline V and J ends were trimmed by 3 bases and 3 bases, with 12 bases remaining between them. Germline CDR1 and CDR2: LNHNV and YYDKDF (reference sequence). This CDR3 contains 15 residues.

CDR3 amino acids: CASSFRGFGYTF. The CDR3 DNA is TGTGCCAGCAGCTTCAGGGGATTTGGCTACACCTTC. The rearrangement links TRBV28 to TRBJ1-2; tentative D call: TRBD1 (6 bases). The germline CDR1 and CDR2 sequences are MDHEN and SYDVKM. Trimming cost V 6 bases and J 7 bases, with 12 bases left between them. The CDR3 length is 12 residues.

This CDR3 is CSVVGDGSSYEQYF. The CDR3 DNA is TGCAGCGTTGTTGGGGACGGCTCCTCCTACGAGCAGTACTTC. The chain links TRBV29-1 to TRBJ2-7, with D perhaps being TRBD1 or TRBD2 (5 bases each). V was pared by 4 bases and J by 0 bases, with 13 bases between. The CDR3 runs to 14 residues. Germline-derived CDR1 and CDR2 are SQVTM and ANQGSEA.

This chain uses TRBV6-4 with TRBJ2-5, with D hard to call. With 4 bases removed from V and 1 base from J, the gap between germline ends came to 13 bases. CDR3 length: 15 amino acids. CDR1 is MRHNA, CDR2 SNTAGT, per germline. CDR3 sequence (DNA): TGTGCCAGCAGTGCCAGAGGAGACCCCCAAGAGACCCAGTACTTC. It translates to CASSARGDPQETQYF.

The chain recombines TRBV27 with TRBJ1-6; a possible D gene is TRBD1 (6 bases). V dropped 6 bases and J dropped 8 bases, with 11 bases sitting between them. Germline lookup yields CDR1 MNHEY and CDR2 SMNVEV (reference sequence). This CDR3 has 13 amino acids. The CDR3 loop reads CASRNTGHSPLHF. For the CDR3, the DNA is TGTGCCAGCAGGAATACAGGGCATTCACCCCTCCACTTT.

The V call is TRBV7-8, the J call TRBJ1-2; TRBD1 matches at 8 bases. CDR3 length: 16 residues. Per the germline V gene, CDR1 is SGHVS and CDR2 is FQNEAQ. V dropped 2 bases and J dropped 3; count of bases not matched to a gene: 8. DNA of the CDR3: TGTGCCAGCAGCTTAAGTAGGGACAGGAGGTACTATGGCTACACCTTC. It is translated as CASSLSRDRRYYGYTF.

This chain joins TRBV11-2 and TRBJ2-3, with D hard to call. The CDR3 is made up of 12 amino acids. Deletions cut 6 bases from V and 3 bases from J, with 7 bases between. In germline, CDR1 is SGHAT, CDR2 FQNNGV. CDR3 nucleotide sequence: TGTGCCAGCAGTACCGCGACAGATACGCAGTATTTT. It yields the protein CASSTATDTQYF.

This clone has a single count. CDR3 protein: CASSSFLEQHFYEQYF. The CDR3 DNA sequence: TGTGCCAGCAGTTCGTTCCTAGAACAACATTTTTACGAGCAGTACTTC. This chain links TRBV28 with TRBJ2-7; D is uncertain. V lost 4 bases and J 4 bases, leaving 20 bases between the germline ends. CDR3 length equals 16 residues. CDR1 and CDR2 from the germline V gene are MDHEN and SYDVKM.

The rearrangement uses TRBV9 and TRBJ2-1; D is unresolved. CDR3 length: 12 residues. Trimming removed 3 bases from V and 8 bases from J, with 9 bases in between. Germline V gives CDR1 SGDLS, CDR2 YYNGEE. Written as DNA, the CDR3 is TGTGCCAGCAGCGCCCCCTTCCATGAGCAGTTCTTC. As protein: CASSAPFHEQFF.

The rearrangement links TRBV18 to TRBJ2-7; the match to TRBD1 covers 8 bases. In germline, CDR1 is KGHSH, CDR2 LQKENI. This CDR3 spans 14 amino acids. Trimming removed 3 bases from V and 4 bases from J; junction bases left unmatched: 5. In DNA, the CDR3 is TGTGCCAGCTCACCGTACACAGGGGGATACGAGCAGTACTTC. Translated, it gives CASSPYTGGYEQYF.

The chain uses TRBV18 and TRBJ1-2, with D possibly TRBD1 on 5 matching bases. This CDR3 has 15 residues. Germline CDR1 reads KGHSH; CDR2 reads LQKENI. The V end lost 3 bases, the J end lost 2 bases, and 13 bases lay between the germline ends. CDR3 nucleotides: TGTGCCAGCTCACCTATGGGACGCCAGAACTATGGCTACACCTTC. Encoded protein: CASSPMGRQNYGYTF.

V is TRBV18 and J is TRBJ1-1, with D unresolved. The V gene's germline CDR1 is KGHSH and CDR2 LQKENI. The CDR3 has 15 residues. Trimming took off 0 bases at V and 0 bases at J, with 8 bases between the two ends. CDR3 in amino acids: CASSPPNRVNTEAFF. The DNA for the CDR3 is TGTGCCAGCTCACCACCGAATAGGGTGAACACTGAAGCTTTCTTT.

This chain links TRBV5-4 with TRBJ1-3; TRBD1 matches at 7 bases. The CDR3 runs 14 residues. Losses at the gene ends were 2 bases for V and 5 bases for J; bases not matched to a gene: 4. Germline values: CDR1 SGHNT, CDR2 YYREEE (reference sequence). For the CDR3, the DNA is TGTGCCAGCAGCTTACAGGGGCAAAGAAACACCATATATTTT. This encodes CASSLQGQRNTIYF.

This clone was detected only a few times. The V gene is TRBV6-1, the J gene TRBJ1-5; the D gene is possibly TRBD1 (5 bases). From germline, CDR1 is MNHNS and CDR2 SASEGT. The V end lost 2 bases, the J end lost 4 bases, and 15 bases lay between the germline ends. The CDR3 totals 16 residues. The CDR3 here is CASSELGRVMNQPQHF. CDR3 bases: TGTGCCAGCAGTGAACTCGGCAGGGTAATGAATCAGCCCCAGCATTTT.